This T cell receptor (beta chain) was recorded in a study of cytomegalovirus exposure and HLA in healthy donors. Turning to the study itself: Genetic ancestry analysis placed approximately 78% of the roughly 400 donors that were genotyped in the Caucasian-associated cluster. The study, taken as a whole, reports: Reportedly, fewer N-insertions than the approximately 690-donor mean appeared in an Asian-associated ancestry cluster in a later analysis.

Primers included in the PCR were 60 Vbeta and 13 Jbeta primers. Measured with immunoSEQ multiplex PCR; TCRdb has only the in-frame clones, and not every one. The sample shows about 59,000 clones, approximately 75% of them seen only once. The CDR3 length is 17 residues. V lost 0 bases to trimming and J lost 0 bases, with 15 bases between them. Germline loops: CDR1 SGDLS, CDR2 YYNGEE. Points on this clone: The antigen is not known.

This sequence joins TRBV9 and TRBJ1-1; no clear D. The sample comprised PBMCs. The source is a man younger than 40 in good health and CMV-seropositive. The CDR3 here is CASSVVAGWGVNTEAFF. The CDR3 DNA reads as TGTGCCAGCAGCGTAGTGGCAGGTTGGGGAGTGAACACTGAAGCTTTCTTT.